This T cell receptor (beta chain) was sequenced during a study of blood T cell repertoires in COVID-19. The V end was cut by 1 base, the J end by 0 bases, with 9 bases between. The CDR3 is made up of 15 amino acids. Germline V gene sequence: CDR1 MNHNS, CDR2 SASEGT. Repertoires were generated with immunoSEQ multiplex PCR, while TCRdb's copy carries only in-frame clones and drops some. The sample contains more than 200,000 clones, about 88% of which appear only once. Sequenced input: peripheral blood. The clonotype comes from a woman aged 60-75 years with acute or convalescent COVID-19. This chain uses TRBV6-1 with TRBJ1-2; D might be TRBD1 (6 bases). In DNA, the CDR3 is TGTGCCAGCAGTGAAGGACAGGCTTCTAACTATGGCTACACCTTC. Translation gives CASSEGQASNYGYTF.